The T cell receptor (beta chain) described here comes from a study of blood T cells in healthy people across ages. Using a J-beta primer mix together with a sample-barcoded 5' primer, a second PCR was run for roughly 7 to 12 cycles. Unique molecular identifiers of 12 random nucleotides labeled each cDNA. All samples yielded 2.5 million or more CDR3-containing paired-end reads. One entry per CDR3 protein, called by TCRdb with MiXCR from the 5' RACE reads. The profile shows 1.5 million to 1.8 million distinct CDR3 sequences, roughly two fifths of them singletons. The CDR3 contains 12 residues. V lost 6 bases, J lost 4 bases, and 1 base stayed unmatched. CDR1 is LGHNT and CDR2 is FRNRAP in the germline V gene. This clonotype was seen a few times.

The chain joins TRBV12-5 to TRBJ1-1; 8 bases are a match to TRBD1. The sample was blood. The receptor was isolated from a young woman in good health. In DNA, the CDR3 is TGTGCTAGTGGCACAGGGGGCACTGAAGCTTTCTTT. Translating it yields CASGTGGTEAFF.